This T cell receptor beta chain was found in a study of blood T cell repertoires in COVID-19. At the level of the study: There were acute and convalescent COVID-19 samples, and they came from the United States, Italy and Spain.

This CDR3 has 18 amino acids. This clone was counted once. TCRdb keeps only in-frame clones here, not all; method: immunoSEQ multiplex PCR. The sample includes roughly 84,000 clones, approximately 80% of them seen just once. Input material: peripheral blood. The chain recombines TRBV21-1 with TRBJ2-2; the table's D call, TRBD2, has no DNA check behind it. TRBV21-1 is a pseudogene locus. The clonotype was recovered from a woman aged 35 to 49 with active or convalescent COVID-19. The CDR3 DNA sequence: TGTGCCAGCAGCAAACAAGACCGACTGCGGTCGAACACCGGGGAGCTGTTTTTT. Protein product: CASSKQDRLRSNTGELFF.